This TCR beta chain was identified during a study of T-cell reconstitution after alpha-beta-depleted transplantation in children. Findings of the study overall: Surviving recipient cells, namely T cells and thymic progenitors, were the source of high day-60 TCRbeta diversity in some patients. After one year, T-cell counts and TCRbeta diversity mostly came from new T cells.

Unique molecular identifiers tagged the TCRbeta library. TCRdb independently ran MiXCR on the PCR reads; one entry per CDR3 protein. The sample records under 850,000 distinct CDR3 sequences, around 12% being singletons. Notes on this clonotype: The antigen remains undetermined.

CDR1 and CDR2 (germline): DFQATT, SNEGSKA (reference sequence). The CDR3 totals 15 residues. Trimming took off 3 bases at V and 2 bases at J, with 14 bases between the two ends. This TCR was recovered from a girl aged 2 to 10 with congenital amegakaryocytic thrombocytopenia, due to receive a stem cell transplant. The rearrangement joins TRBV20-1 to TRBJ1-5; D not certain. The input for sequencing was PBMCs, taken before TCRalphabeta/CD19-depleted stem cell transplant. This chain's CDR3 is CSARETVVGNQPQHF. For the CDR3, the DNA is TGCAGTGCTAGGGAAACAGTGGTAGGCAATCAGCCCCAGCATTTT.